This is a list of T cell receptor beta chains from one sample in a study of regulatory T cells in long-lasting Graves disease. TCRdb reprocessed the multiplex PCR reads via MiXCR and lists one record per CDR3 protein. This table holds fewer than 650,000 distinct CDR3 sequences, around 17% found once. These data also formed part of another study, on T cells in Graves' hyperthyroidism and ophthalmopathy.

This specimen was peripheral blood mononuclear cells (PBMCs), taken at new diagnosis, from a patient treated with antithyroid drugs. The receptors were gathered from a woman in her twenties or thirties with Graves disease. Both conserved end residues are part of each CDR3. D genes are given only for firm matches. Expanded clones get a size class; other rows say once, few or many, or leave the size out.

v_call: TRBV12-3/TRBV12-4; j_call: TRBJ2-7; d_call: TRBD2; clone_size: many; cdr3_nt: TGTGCCAGCAGCCGACGGGGACTAGCGTTGCAGTACTTC; cdr3_aa: CASSRRGLALQYF
v_call: TRBV5-1; j_call: TRBJ1-1; d_call: TRBD1; clone_size: -; cdr3_nt: TGCGCCAGCAGCTTGGGGACAGGGACGAACACTGAAGCTTTCTTT; cdr3_aa: CASSLGTGTNTEAFF
v_call: TRBV7-9; j_call: TRBJ2-7; d_call: -; clone_size: few; cdr3_nt: TGTGCCAGCAGCTTATGGGAGAAATCCGAGCAGTACTTC; cdr3_aa: CASSLWEKSEQYF
v_call: TRBV10-3; j_call: TRBJ2-3; d_call: -; clone_size: few; cdr3_nt: TGTGCCACAGAGGACAGACAGGGCACAGATACGCAGTATTTT; cdr3_aa: CATEDRQGTDTQYF
v_call: TRBV2; j_call: TRBJ2-7; d_call: -; clone_size: few; cdr3_nt: TGTGCCAGCAGTAATGGGGGGCCTCTGGGGGAGCAGTACTTC; cdr3_aa: CASSNGGPLGEQYF
v_call: TRBV5-1; j_call: TRBJ2-7; d_call: -; clone_size: many; cdr3_nt: TGCGCCAGCAGCTTGGCCTGGGATGCCTCCTACGAGCAGTACTTC; cdr3_aa: CASSLAWDASYEQYF
v_call: TRBV2; j_call: TRBJ1-1; d_call: -; clone_size: many; cdr3_nt: TGTGCCAGCAGTCAGGATACTGAAGCTTTCTTT; cdr3_aa: CASSQDTEAFF
v_call: TRBV28; j_call: TRBJ2-7; d_call: -; clone_size: few; cdr3_nt: TGTGCCAGCATGGGACGGGGGGCTTACGGGTTTCCGGCTTACGAGCAGTACTTC; cdr3_aa: CASMGRGAYGFPAYEQYF
v_call: TRBV5-1; j_call: TRBJ1-3; d_call: -; clone_size: -; cdr3_nt: TGCGCCAGCAGCTTGGCAGCAGGAACCTCTGGAAACACCATATATTTT; cdr3_aa: CASSLAAGTSGNTIYF
v_call: TRBV15; j_call: TRBJ2-5; d_call: -; clone_size: few; cdr3_nt: TGTGCCACCAGCAGAGATACCAGCTCAATTCGGACCCAGTACTTC; cdr3_aa: CATSRDTSSIRTQYF
v_call: TRBV27; j_call: TRBJ2-7; d_call: TRBD2; clone_size: many; cdr3_nt: TGTGCCAGCAGTTTACCCGGGACTAGCTTCGAGCAGTACTTC; cdr3_aa: CASSLPGTSFEQYF
v_call: TRBV28; j_call: TRBJ1-2; d_call: -; clone_size: many; cdr3_nt: TGTGCCAGCAGTTATCCGGTGATAGGGTCGGGGGGCTACACCTTC; cdr3_aa: CASSYPVIGSGGYTF
v_call: TRBV5-1; j_call: TRBJ1-1; d_call: -; clone_size: -; cdr3_nt: TGCGCCAGCAGCTTGGAAGGGACTACCACTGAAGCTTTCTTT; cdr3_aa: CASSLEGTTTEAFF
v_call: TRBV7-2; j_call: TRBJ2-1; d_call: -; clone_size: many; cdr3_nt: TGTGCCAGCAGCTTAATTCTATACAATGAGCAGTTCTTC; cdr3_aa: CASSLILYNEQFF
v_call: TRBV6-4; j_call: TRBJ2-1; d_call: TRBD1; clone_size: -; cdr3_nt: TGTGCCAGCAGTGACGCCAGGGGGAGCTCCTACAATGAGCAGTTCTTC; cdr3_aa: CASSDARGSSYNEQFF
v_call: TRBV2; j_call: TRBJ1-2; d_call: -; clone_size: many; cdr3_nt: TGTGCCAGCAGACCTGACAGTAACTATGGCTACACCTTC; cdr3_aa: CASRPDSNYGYTF
v_call: TRBV30; j_call: TRBJ2-1; d_call: -; clone_size: few; cdr3_nt: TGTGCCTGGAGTGTAAAGGACTTACGCAATGAGCAGTTCTTC; cdr3_aa: CAWSVKDLRNEQFF
v_call: TRBV20-1; j_call: TRBJ2-3; d_call: -; clone_size: many; cdr3_nt: TGCAGTGCTTACCGGGACACCAGGTCAGATACGCAGTATTTT; cdr3_aa: CSAYRDTRSDTQYF
v_call: TRBV28; j_call: TRBJ1-2; d_call: -; clone_size: many; cdr3_nt: TGTGCCACCAGGGCGATCTATGGCTACACCTTC; cdr3_aa: CATRAIYGYTF
v_call: TRBV3-1; j_call: TRBJ2-1; d_call: -; clone_size: few; cdr3_nt: TGTGCCAGCAGCCAGGCCGGTGCCCCGCTCACAGAGTTCTTC; cdr3_aa: CASSQAGAPLTEFF
v_call: TRBV19; j_call: TRBJ2-3; d_call: TRBD1; clone_size: -; cdr3_nt: TGTGCCAGTAGTCGCAGGCTAGGGGGCCTCACAGATACGCAGTATTTT; cdr3_aa: CASSRRLGGLTDTQYF
v_call: TRBV12-3/TRBV12-4; j_call: TRBJ1-5; d_call: -; clone_size: many; cdr3_nt: TGTGCCAGCAGTTTAGCGCTTACGGGAAGCCAGCATTTT; cdr3_aa: CASSLALTGSQHF
v_call: TRBV7-9; j_call: TRBJ2-7; d_call: TRBD2; clone_size: few; cdr3_nt: TGTGCCAGCAGCTTTGTGTCGGGGGGGTACGAGCAGTACTTC; cdr3_aa: CASSFVSGGYEQYF
v_call: TRBV19; j_call: TRBJ2-2; d_call: TRBD2; clone_size: -; cdr3_nt: TGTGCCGTCGTCGCGGACAAACTAGCGGGAGTGTCGAACACCGGGGAGCTGTTTTTT; cdr3_aa: CAVVADKLAGVSNTGELFF
v_call: TRBV18; j_call: TRBJ2-5; d_call: -; clone_size: many; cdr3_nt: TGTGCCAGCTCACGAGAGACCCAGTACTTC; cdr3_aa: CASSRETQYF
v_call: TRBV9; j_call: TRBJ1-1; d_call: -; clone_size: many; cdr3_nt: TGTGCCAGCAGCCCGGAGGGGGGACTGATGAACACTGAAGCTTTCTTT; cdr3_aa: CASSPEGGLMNTEAFF
v_call: TRBV6-5; j_call: TRBJ1-5; d_call: -; clone_size: many; cdr3_nt: TGTGCCAGCAGTTACTTGGGGGTCAATCAGCCCCAGCATTTT; cdr3_aa: CASSYLGVNQPQHF
v_call: TRBV7-8; j_call: TRBJ2-2; d_call: -; clone_size: many; cdr3_nt: TGTGCCAGCAGCTTACGCAGAACCGCGAACACCGGGGAGCTGTTTTTT; cdr3_aa: CASSLRRTANTGELFF
v_call: TRBV9; j_call: TRBJ2-5; d_call: -; clone_size: -; cdr3_nt: TGTGCCAGCAGCGTAGGGGACGCCCTATCGCGAGAGACCCAGTACTTC; cdr3_aa: CASSVGDALSRETQYF
v_call: TRBV2; j_call: TRBJ1-2; d_call: -; clone_size: -; cdr3_nt: TGTGCCAGCACCGATGGACCTGCCGCCGGCTTC; cdr3_aa: CASTDGPAAGF
v_call: TRBV2; j_call: TRBJ1-5; d_call: -; clone_size: many; cdr3_nt: TGTGCCAGCAGCGACCAGACAGGTTTCAGACAGCCCCAGCATTTT; cdr3_aa: CASSDQTGFRQPQHF
v_call: TRBV19; j_call: TRBJ2-1; d_call: -; clone_size: few; cdr3_nt: TGTGCCAGTAGTATAGGAGCTGAGCAGTTCTTC; cdr3_aa: CASSIGAEQFF
v_call: TRBV9; j_call: TRBJ2-1; d_call: -; clone_size: -; cdr3_nt: TGTGCCAGCAGCGTAGCTACTGGGATCGGTGAGCAGTTCTTC; cdr3_aa: CASSVATGIGEQFF
v_call: TRBV7-2; j_call: TRBJ1-1; d_call: -; clone_size: many; cdr3_nt: TGTGCCAGCAGCTTAGGGGGGTTTAAAGCTGAAGCTTTCTTT; cdr3_aa: CASSLGGFKAEAFF
v_call: TRBV29-1; j_call: TRBJ1-6; d_call: TRBD1; clone_size: -; cdr3_nt: TGCAGCGTTGAACCAACCAGGGGGCCACCCCTCCACTTT; cdr3_aa: CSVEPTRGPPLHF
v_call: TRBV5-1; j_call: TRBJ2-5; d_call: -; clone_size: -; cdr3_nt: TGCGCCAGCACCGTGTCGATCAGTGTTGGGGGGACCCAGTACTTC; cdr3_aa: CASTVSISVGGTQYF
v_call: TRBV13; j_call: TRBJ1-2; d_call: TRBD1; clone_size: few; cdr3_nt: TGTGCCAGCAGCAGAACCGGGACAGGGGGGGACTATGGCTACACCTTC; cdr3_aa: CASSRTGTGGDYGYTF
v_call: TRBV5-6; j_call: TRBJ2-3; d_call: TRBD1; clone_size: -; cdr3_nt: TGTGCCAGCAGCGCGATCGGGACAGCACCAAACACAGATACGCAGTATTTT; cdr3_aa: CASSAIGTAPNTDTQYF
v_call: TRBV7-9; j_call: TRBJ1-6; d_call: -; clone_size: -; cdr3_nt: TGTGCCAGCAGCACCACAGGCAATTCACCCCTCCACTTT; cdr3_aa: CASSTTGNSPLHF
v_call: TRBV19; j_call: TRBJ2-1; d_call: -; clone_size: few; cdr3_nt: TGTGCCAGTAGTCCGACGACAAACGAGCAGTTCTTC; cdr3_aa: CASSPTTNEQFF
v_call: TRBV30; j_call: TRBJ2-7; d_call: TRBD2; clone_size: many; cdr3_nt: TGTGCCTGGACCCCAGCGGGATACGAGCAGTACTTC; cdr3_aa: CAWTPAGYEQYF
v_call: TRBV2; j_call: TRBJ2-2; d_call: TRBD2; clone_size: many; cdr3_nt: TGTGCCAGCAGTGCACTAGCGGGAACAACCGGGGAGCTGTTTTTT; cdr3_aa: CASSALAGTTGELFF
v_call: TRBV15; j_call: TRBJ2-3; d_call: -; clone_size: many; cdr3_nt: TGTGCCACCAGCAGAGAGTGGCGAAACACAGATACGCAGTATTTT; cdr3_aa: CATSREWRNTDTQYF
v_call: TRBV12-3/TRBV12-4; j_call: TRBJ2-7; d_call: -; clone_size: many; cdr3_nt: TGTGCCTCTCAGGGGCAGGGATTAGGCGAGCAGTACTTC; cdr3_aa: CASQGQGLGEQYF
v_call: TRBV5-1; j_call: TRBJ2-1; d_call: TRBD2; clone_size: -; cdr3_nt: TGCGCCAGCAGAGAATTGGGTTTAGCGGGCGCCTACAATGAGCAGTTCTTC; cdr3_aa: CASRELGLAGAYNEQFF
v_call: TRBV12-3/TRBV12-4; j_call: TRBJ2-2; d_call: -; clone_size: -; cdr3_nt: TGTGCCAGCAGGAGGTGCGATGCCACCGGGGAGCTGTTTTTT; cdr3_aa: CASRRCDATGELFF
v_call: TRBV5-1; j_call: TRBJ2-4; d_call: -; clone_size: few; cdr3_nt: TGCGCCAGCAGCTTGGTGGCCGGAACAAGGGACATTCAGTACTTC; cdr3_aa: CASSLVAGTRDIQYF
v_call: TRBV28; j_call: TRBJ2-3; d_call: TRBD2; clone_size: many; cdr3_nt: TGTGCCAGCAGTTTGTGGTCTGCGGGAGGTGCAGATACGCAGTATTTT; cdr3_aa: CASSLWSAGGADTQYF
v_call: TRBV18; j_call: TRBJ1-3; d_call: -; clone_size: many; cdr3_nt: TGTGCCAGCTCACTCGGACCCCTTAGCTCTGGAAACACCATATATTTT; cdr3_aa: CASSLGPLSSGNTIYF